The 2 T cell receptor beta chains below were found in one sample sequenced in a study of blood T cells in healthy people across ages. A second PCR, run for roughly 7 to 11 cycles, used a sample-barcoded 5' primer plus a J-beta primer mix. A single record per CDR3 protein comes from TCRdb applying MiXCR to the 5' RACE reads. The sample yields some 1,800,000 distinct CDR3 sequences, roughly two fifths seen once. Material: blood. These receptors were collected from a human donor in good health.

The chain is built from TRBV7-6 and TRBJ1-1; 7 bases are shared with TRBD1. With V trimmed by 2 bases and J by 4 bases, 4 bases remained unmatched. The germline gives CDR1 SGHVS, CDR2 FNYEAQ. CDR3 length: 14 residues. Written as DNA, the CDR3 is TGTGCCAGCAGCTTACAGGGGGATAGCACTGAAGCTTTCTTT. It yields the protein CASSLQGDSTEAFF. Filled out from reference TRBV7-6 and TRBJ1-1, the complete variable domain reads GAGVSQSPRYKVTKRGQDVALRCDPISGHVSLYWYRQALGQGPEFLTYFNYEAQQDKSGLPNDRFSAERPEGSISTLTIQRTEQRDSAMYRCASSLQGDSTEAFFGQGTRLTVV.

There are a few counts of this clonotype. Germline and junction disagree at one end, which may indicate a read error. This chain joins TRBV7-2 and TRBJ2-1, with TRBD2 matching over 11 bases. Germline V gene data show CDR1 as SGHTA and CDR2 as FQGNSA. This CDR3 is built from 14 residues. The CDR3 DNA is TGTGCCAGCACCTTAGCGGGGGGGCGGAATGAGCAGTTCTTC. Amino acids: CASTLAGGRNEQFF.